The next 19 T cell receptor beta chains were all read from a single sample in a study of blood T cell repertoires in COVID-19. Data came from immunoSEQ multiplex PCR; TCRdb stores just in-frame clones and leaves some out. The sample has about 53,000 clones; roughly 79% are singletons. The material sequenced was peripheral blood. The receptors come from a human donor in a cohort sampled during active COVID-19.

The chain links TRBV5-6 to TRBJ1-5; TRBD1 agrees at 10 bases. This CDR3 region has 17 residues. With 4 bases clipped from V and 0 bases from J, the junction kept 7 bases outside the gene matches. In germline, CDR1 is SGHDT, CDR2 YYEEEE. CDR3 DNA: TGTGCCAGCAGCCGATTCGACAGGGGGCTTAGCAATCAGCCCCAGCATTTT. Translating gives CASSRFDRGLSNQPQHF.

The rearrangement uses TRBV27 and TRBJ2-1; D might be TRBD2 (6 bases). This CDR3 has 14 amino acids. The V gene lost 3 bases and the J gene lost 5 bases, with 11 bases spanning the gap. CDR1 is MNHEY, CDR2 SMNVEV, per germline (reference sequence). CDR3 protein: CASSFLDYNNEQFF. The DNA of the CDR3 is TGTGCCAGCAGTTTCCTGGACTACAACAATGAGCAGTTCTTC.

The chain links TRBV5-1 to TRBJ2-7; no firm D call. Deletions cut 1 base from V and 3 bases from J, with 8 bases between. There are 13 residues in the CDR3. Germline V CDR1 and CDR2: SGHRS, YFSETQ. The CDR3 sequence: CASSLQANYEQYF. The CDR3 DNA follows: TGCGCCAGCAGCTTGCAGGCAAACTACGAGCAGTACTTC.

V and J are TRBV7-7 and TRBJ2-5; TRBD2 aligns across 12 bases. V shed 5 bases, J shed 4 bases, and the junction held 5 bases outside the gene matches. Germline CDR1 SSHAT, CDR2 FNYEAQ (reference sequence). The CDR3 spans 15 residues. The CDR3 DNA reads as TGTGCCAGCAGCCAGACTAGCGGGGGAGGAGAGACCCAGTACTTC. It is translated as CASSQTSGGGETQYF.

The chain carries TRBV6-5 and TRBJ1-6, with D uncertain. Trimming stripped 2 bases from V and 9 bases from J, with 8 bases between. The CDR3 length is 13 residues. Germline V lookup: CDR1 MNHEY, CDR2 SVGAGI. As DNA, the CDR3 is TGTGCCAGCAGTTACACCAGGTTTTCACCCCTCCACTTT. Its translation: CASSYTRFSPLHF.

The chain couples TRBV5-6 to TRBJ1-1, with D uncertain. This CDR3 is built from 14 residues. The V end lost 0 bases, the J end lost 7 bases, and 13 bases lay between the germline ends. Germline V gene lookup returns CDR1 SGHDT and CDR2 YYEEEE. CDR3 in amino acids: CASSLAFYSLEAFF. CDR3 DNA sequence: TGTGCCAGCAGCTTGGCATTTTACAGCCTTGAAGCTTTCTTT.

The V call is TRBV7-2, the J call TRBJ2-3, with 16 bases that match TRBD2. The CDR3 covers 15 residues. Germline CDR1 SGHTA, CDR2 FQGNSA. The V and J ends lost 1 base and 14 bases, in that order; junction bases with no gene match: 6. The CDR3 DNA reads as TGTGCCAGCAGCTTAGAGGGACTAGCGGGGGGGCCCCCGTATTTT. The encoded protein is CASSLEGLAGGPPYF.

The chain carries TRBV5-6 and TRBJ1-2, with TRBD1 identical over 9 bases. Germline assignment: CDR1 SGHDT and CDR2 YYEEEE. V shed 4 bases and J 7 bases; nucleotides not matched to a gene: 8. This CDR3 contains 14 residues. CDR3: CASSIPGQGGGYTF. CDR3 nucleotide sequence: TGTGCCAGCAGCATCCCGGGACAGGGAGGTGGCTACACCTTC.

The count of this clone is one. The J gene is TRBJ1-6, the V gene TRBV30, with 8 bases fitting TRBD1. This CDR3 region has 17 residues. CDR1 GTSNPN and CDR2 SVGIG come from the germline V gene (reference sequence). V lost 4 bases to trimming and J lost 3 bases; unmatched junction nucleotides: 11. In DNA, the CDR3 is TGTGCCTGGACCGGGACAGGCCAGCTCCACTATAATTCACCCCTCCACTTT. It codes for CAWTGTGQLHYNSPLHF.

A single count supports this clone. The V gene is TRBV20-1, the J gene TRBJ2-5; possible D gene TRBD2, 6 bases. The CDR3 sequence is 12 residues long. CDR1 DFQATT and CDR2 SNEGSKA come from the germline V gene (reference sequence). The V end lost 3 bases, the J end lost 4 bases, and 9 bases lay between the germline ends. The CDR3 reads CSASLGGETQYF. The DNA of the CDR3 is TGCAGTGCTAGTTTGGGGGGAGAGACCCAGTACTTC.

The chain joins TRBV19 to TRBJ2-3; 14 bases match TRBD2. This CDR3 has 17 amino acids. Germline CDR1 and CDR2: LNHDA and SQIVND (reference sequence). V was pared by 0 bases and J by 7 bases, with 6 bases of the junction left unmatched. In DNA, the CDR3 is TGTGCCAGTAGTATAGATCGGACTAGCGGGGGGAGAAATACGCAGTATTTT. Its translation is CASSIDRTSGGRNTQYF.

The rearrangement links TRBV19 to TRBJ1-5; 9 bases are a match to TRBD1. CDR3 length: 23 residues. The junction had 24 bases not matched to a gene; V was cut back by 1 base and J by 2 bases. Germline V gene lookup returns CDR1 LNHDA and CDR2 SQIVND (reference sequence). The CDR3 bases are TGTGCCAGTAGTATAGGCGGGGACACAGGGGGCAATTTTATTTGGGGCGGCAATCAGCCCCAGCATTTT. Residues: CASSIGGDTGGNFIWGGNQPQHF. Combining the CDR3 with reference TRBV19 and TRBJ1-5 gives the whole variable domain DGGITQSPKYLFRKEGQNVTLSCEQNLNHDAMYWYRQDPGQGLRLIYYSQIVNDFQKGDIAEGYSVSREKKESFPLTVTSAQKNPTAFYLCASSIGGDTGGNFIWGGNQPQHFGDGTRLSIL.

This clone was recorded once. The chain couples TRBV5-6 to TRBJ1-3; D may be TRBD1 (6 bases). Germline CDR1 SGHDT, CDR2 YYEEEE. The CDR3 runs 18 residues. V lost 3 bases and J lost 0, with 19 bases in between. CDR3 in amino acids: CASSSGGNRDTSGNTIYF. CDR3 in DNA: TGTGCCAGCAGCTCCGGGGGGAACCGGGACACCTCTGGAAACACCATATATTTT.

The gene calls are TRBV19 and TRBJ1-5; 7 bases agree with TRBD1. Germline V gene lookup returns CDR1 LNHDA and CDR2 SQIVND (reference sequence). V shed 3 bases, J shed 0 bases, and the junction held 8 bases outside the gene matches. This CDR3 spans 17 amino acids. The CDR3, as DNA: TGTGCCAGTAGTATGGGGACAGAAAGTTATAGCAATCAGCCCCAGCATTTT. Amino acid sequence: CASSMGTESYSNQPQHF.

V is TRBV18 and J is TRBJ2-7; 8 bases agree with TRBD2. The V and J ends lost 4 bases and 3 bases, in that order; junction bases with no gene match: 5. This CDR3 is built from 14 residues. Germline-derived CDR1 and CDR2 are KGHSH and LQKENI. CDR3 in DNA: TGTGCCAGCTCACAGGTAGCGGGAAGCTACGAGCAGTACTTC. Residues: CASSQVAGSYEQYF.

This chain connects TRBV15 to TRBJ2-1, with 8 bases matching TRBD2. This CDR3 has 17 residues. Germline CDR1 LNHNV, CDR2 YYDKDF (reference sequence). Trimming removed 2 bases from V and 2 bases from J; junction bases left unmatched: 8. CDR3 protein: CATSRRPAGDTYNEQFF. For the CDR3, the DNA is TGTGCCACCAGCAGACGCCCAGCGGGAGATACCTACAATGAGCAGTTCTTC.

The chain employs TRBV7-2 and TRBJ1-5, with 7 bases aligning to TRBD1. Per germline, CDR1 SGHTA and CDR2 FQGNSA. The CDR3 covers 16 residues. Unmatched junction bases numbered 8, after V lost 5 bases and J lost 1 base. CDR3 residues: CASSPGTAYSNQPQHF. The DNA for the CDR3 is TGTGCCAGCAGCCCAGGGACAGCGTACAGCAATCAGCCCCAGCATTTT.

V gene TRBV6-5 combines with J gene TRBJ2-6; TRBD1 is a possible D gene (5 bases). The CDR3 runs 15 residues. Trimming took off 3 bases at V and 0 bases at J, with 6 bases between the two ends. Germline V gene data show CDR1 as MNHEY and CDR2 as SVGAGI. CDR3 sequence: CASSYRGSGANVLTF. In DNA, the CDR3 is TGTGCCAGCAGTTATAGGGGCTCTGGGGCCAACGTCCTGACTTTC.

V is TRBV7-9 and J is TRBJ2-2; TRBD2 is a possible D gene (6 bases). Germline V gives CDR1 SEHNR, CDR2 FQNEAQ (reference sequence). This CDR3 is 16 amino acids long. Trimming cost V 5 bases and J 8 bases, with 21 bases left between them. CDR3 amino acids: CASSRGTGAGGGELFF. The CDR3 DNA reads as TGTGCCAGCAGCCGGGGGACCGGGGCCGGAGGTGGGGAGCTGTTTTTT.